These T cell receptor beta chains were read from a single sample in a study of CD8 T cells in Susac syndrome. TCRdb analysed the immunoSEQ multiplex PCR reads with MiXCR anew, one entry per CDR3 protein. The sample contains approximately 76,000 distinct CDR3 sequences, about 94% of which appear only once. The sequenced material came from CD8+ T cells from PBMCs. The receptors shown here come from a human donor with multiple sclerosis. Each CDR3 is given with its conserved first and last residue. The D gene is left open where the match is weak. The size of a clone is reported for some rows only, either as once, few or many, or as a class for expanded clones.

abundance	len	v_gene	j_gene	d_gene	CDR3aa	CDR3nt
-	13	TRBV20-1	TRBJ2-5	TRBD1	CSARDRGQETQYF	TGCAGCGCTAGGGACAGGGGGCAGGAGACCCAGTACTTC
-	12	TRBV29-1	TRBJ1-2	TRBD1	CSVEGQLYGYTF	TGCAGCGTTGAGGGACAGCTCTATGGCTACACCTTC
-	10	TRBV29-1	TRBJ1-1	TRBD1	CGTGGTEAFF	TGCGGAACAGGGGGGACTGAAGCTTTCTTT
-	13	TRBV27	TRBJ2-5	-	CASSFRRGETQYF	TGTGCCAGCAGTTTCAGGCGAGGGGAGACCCAGTACTTC
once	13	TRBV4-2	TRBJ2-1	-	CASSQADSMEQFF	TGTGCCAGCAGCCAAGCTGATTCGATGGAGCAGTTCTTC
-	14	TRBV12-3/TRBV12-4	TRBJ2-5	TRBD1	CASSGTGDGETQYF	TGTGCCAGCAGCGGGACAGGGGATGGAGAGACCCAGTACTTC
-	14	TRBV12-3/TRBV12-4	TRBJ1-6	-	CASNSAVGDSPLHF	TGTGCCAGCAATTCGGCGGTGGGTGATTCACCCCTCCACTTT
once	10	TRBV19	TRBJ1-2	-	CAAGAGGYTF	TGTGCCGCGGGGGCTGGAGGCTACACCTTC
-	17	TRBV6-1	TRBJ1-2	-	CASSGPGLQVGGYGYTF	TGTGCCAGCAGTGGACCCGGTCTTCAAGTGGGCGGCTATGGCTACACCTTC
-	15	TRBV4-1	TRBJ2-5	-	CASSLRTSSGETQYF	TGCGCCAGCAGCCTTCGGACCAGTAGCGGAGAGACCCAGTACTTC
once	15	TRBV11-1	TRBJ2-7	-	CASSLAPDGYYEQYF	TGTGCCAGCAGCTTAGCGCCGGACGGCTACTACGAGCAGTACTTC
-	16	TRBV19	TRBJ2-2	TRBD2	CASSIALAGPTGELFF	TGTGCCAGTAGTATAGCCCTAGCGGGTCCCACCGGGGAGCTGTTTTTT
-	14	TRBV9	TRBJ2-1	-	CASSVGRAGNEQFF	TGTGCCAGCAGCGTCGGTAGGGCCGGGAATGAGCAGTTCTTC
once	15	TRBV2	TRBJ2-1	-	CASPARGTTYNEQFF	TGTGCCAGCCCAGCGAGGGGGACGACCTACAATGAGCAGTTCTTC
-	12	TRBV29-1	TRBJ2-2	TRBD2	CSVAGLAGELFF	TGCAGCGTTGCGGGACTAGCCGGGGAGCTGTTTTTT
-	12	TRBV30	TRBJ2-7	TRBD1	CAWGDSSYEQYF	TGTGCCTGGGGGGACAGCTCCTACGAGCAGTACTTC
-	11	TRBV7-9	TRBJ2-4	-	CASSLENIQYF	TGTGCCAGCAGCTTAGAAAACATTCAGTACTTC
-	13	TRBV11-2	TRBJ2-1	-	CASSFIGADEQFF	TGTGCCAGCAGCTTCATCGGGGCTGATGAGCAGTTCTTC
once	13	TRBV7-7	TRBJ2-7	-	CASSLPGSYEQYF	TGTGCTAGCAGCCTCCCGGGCAGCTACGAGCAGTACTTC
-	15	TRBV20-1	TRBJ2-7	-	CSARDLIGRLDEQYF	TGCAGTGCTAGAGATCTAATTGGCAGGCTAGACGAGCAGTACTTC
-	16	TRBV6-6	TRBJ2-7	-	CASTHNAVPRPYEQYF	TGTGCCAGCACTCACAACGCCGTCCCGCGCCCCTACGAGCAGTACTTC
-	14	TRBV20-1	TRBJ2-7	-	CSARDSWTANEQYF	TGCAGTGCTAGAGATTCTTGGACAGCCAACGAGCAGTACTTC
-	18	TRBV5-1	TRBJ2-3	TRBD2	CASSSLQIAGGSTDTQYF	TGCGCCAGCAGCTCCTTGCAAATAGCGGGGGGGAGCACAGATACGCAGTATTTT
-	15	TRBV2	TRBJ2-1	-	CASSRGAGSYNEQFF	TGTGCCAGCAGCAGGGGGGCGGGGTCATACAATGAGCAGTTCTTC
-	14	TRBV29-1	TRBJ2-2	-	CSGGQGGDTGELFF	TGCAGCGGCGGCCAGGGGGGGGACACCGGGGAGCTGTTTTTT
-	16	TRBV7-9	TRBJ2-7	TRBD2	CASSQHSGRASNEQYF	TGTGCCAGCAGCCAACATAGCGGGAGGGCCTCCAACGAGCAGTACTTC
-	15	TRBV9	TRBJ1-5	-	CASSEGAYSNQPQHF	TGTGCCAGCAGCGAGGGAGCTTATAGCAATCAGCCCCAGCATTTT
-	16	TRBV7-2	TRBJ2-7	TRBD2	CASSPTRAGGIYEQYF	TGTGCCAGCAGTCCCACGAGGGCGGGAGGTATATACGAGCAGTACTTC
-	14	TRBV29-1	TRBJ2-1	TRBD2	CSGRSGRVYNEQFF	TGCAGCGGAAGAAGCGGGAGGGTCTACAATGAGCAGTTCTTC
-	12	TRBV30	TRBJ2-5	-	CAWREGARTQYF	TGTGCCTGGAGGGAGGGGGCGCGGACCCAGTACTTC
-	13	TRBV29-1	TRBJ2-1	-	CSVDGGTYNEQFF	TGCAGCGTTGATGGCGGGACCTACAATGAGCAGTTCTTC
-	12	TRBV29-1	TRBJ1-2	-	CSVVGGNYGYTF	TGCAGCGTTGTTGGAGGGAACTATGGCTACACCTTC
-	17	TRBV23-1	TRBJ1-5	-	CASSQLPERGDNQPQHF	TGCGCCAGCAGTCAACTCCCTGAGCGGGGAGATAATCAGCCCCAGCATTTT
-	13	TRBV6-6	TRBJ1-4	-	CASRRQTNEKLFF	TGTGCCAGCAGGCGACAGACTAATGAAAAACTGTTTTTT
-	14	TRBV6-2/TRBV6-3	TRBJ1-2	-	CASSYGSGSDGYTF	TGTGCCAGCAGTTACGGGTCAGGGTCCGATGGCTACACCTTC
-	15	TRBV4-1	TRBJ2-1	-	CASSPGLTSYNEQFF	TGCGCCAGCAGCCCAGGACTAACCTCCTACAATGAGCAGTTCTTC
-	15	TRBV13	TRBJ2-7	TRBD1	CASRARGQGGYEQYF	TGTGCCAGCAGGGCCCGGGGACAGGGTGGCTACGAGCAGTACTTC
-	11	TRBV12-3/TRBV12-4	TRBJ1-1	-	CASSLGPEAFF	TGTGCCAGCAGTTTGGGGCCGGAAGCTTTCTTT
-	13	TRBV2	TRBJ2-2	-	CASNSGNTGELFF	TGTGCCAGCAATTCGGGGAACACCGGGGAGCTGTTTTTT
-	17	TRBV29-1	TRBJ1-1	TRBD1	CSVEDGTGEKLNTEAFF	TGCAGCGTTGAAGATGGGACAGGGGAAAAATTGAACACTGAAGCTTTCTTT
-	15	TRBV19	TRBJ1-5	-	CASTYPGLGNQPQHF	TGTGCCAGTACCTACCCGGGTTTAGGCAATCAGCCCCAGCATTTT
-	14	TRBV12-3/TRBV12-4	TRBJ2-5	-	CASSLMSSQETQYF	TGTGCCAGCAGTTTAATGAGCAGCCAAGAGACCCAGTACTTC
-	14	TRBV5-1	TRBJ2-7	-	CASSGGTLSYEQYF	TGCGCCAGCAGCGGGGGGACACTGTCCTACGAGCAGTACTTC
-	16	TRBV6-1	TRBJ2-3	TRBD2	CASSAPLAGVADTQYF	TGTGCCAGCAGTGCCCCATTAGCGGGGGTGGCAGATACGCAGTATTTT
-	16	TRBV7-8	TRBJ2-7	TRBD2	CASSLGGSGRTYEQYF	TGTGCCAGCAGCTTAGGGGGTAGCGGGAGGACCTACGAGCAGTACTTC
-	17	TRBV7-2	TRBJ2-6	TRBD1	CASSIWDRSSGANVLTF	TGTGCCAGCAGCATCTGGGACAGGAGCTCTGGGGCCAACGTCCTGACTTTC
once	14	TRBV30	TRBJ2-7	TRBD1	CAWSGTGMMWEQYF	TGTGCCTGGAGTGGGACAGGGATGATGTGGGAGCAGTACTTC